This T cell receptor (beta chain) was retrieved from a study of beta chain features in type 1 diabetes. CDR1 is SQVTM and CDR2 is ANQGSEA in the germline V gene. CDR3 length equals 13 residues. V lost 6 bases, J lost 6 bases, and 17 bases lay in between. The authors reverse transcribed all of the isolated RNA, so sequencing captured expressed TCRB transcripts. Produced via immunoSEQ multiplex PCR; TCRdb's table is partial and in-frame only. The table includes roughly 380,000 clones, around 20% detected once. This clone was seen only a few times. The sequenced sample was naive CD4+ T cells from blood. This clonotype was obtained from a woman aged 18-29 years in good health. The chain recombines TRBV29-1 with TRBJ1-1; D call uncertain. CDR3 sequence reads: CSVPTLVVPEAFF. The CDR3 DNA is TGCAGCGTCCCGACTCTGGTCGTCCCTGAAGCTTTCTTT.